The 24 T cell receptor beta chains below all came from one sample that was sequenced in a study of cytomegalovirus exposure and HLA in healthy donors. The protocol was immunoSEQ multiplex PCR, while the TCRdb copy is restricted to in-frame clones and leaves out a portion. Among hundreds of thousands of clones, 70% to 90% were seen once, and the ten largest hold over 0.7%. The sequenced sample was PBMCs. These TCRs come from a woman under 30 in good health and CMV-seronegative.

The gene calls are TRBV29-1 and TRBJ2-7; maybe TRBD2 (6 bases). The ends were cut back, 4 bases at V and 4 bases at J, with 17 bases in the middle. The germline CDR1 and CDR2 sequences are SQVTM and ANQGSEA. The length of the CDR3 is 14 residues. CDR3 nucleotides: TGCAGCGTTGTGGGAGGAGACAGAGTTTACGAGCAGTACTTC. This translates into CSVVGGDRVYEQYF.

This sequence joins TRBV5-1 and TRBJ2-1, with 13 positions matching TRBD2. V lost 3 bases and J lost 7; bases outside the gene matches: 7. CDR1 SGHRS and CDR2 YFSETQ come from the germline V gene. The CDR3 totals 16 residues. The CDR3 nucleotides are TGCGCCAGCAGCTCCGGACTAGCGGGAGTCAGAAATGAGCAGTTCTTC. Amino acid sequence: CASSSGLAGVRNEQFF.

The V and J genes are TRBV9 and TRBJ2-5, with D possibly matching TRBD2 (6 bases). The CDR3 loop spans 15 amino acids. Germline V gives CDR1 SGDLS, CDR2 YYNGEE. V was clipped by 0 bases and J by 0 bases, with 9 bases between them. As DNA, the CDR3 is TGTGCCAGCAGCGTAGACGGGGGATACCAAGAGACCCAGTACTTC. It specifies CASSVDGGYQETQYF.

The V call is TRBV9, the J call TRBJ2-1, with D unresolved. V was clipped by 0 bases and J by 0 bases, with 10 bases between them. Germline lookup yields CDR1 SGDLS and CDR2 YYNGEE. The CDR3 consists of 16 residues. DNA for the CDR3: TGTGCCAGCAGCGTAGACGCCATGAGCTCCTACAATGAGCAGTTCTTC. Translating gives CASSVDAMSSYNEQFF.

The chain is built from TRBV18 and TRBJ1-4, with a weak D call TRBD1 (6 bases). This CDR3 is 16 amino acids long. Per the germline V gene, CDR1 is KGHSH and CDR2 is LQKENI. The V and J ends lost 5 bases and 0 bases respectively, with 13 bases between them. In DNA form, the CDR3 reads TGTGCCAGCTCAGCCGGGACACCCGCAACTAATGAAAAACTGTTTTTT. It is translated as CASSAGTPATNEKLFF.

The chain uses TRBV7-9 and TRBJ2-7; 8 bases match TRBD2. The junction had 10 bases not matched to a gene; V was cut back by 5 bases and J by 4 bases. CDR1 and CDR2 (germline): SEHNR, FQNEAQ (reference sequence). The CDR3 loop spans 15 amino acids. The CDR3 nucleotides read TGTGCCAGCAGCCCGGGACTAGGTACTGTGTACGAGCAGTACTTC. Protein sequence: CASSPGLGTVYEQYF.

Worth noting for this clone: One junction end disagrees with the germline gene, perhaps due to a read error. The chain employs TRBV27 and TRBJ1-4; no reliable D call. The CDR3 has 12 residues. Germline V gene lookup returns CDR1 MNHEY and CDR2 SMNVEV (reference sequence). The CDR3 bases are TGTGCGAGCAGGTCGAGTAATGAAAAACTGTTTTTT. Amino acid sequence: CASRSSNEKLFF.

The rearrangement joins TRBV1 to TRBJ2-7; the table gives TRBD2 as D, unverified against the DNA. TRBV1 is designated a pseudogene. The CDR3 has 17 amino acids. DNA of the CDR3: TGCACCAGCAGCCAAGATCCCCTCGCTAGCAGTCTGGACGAGCAGTACTTC. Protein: CTSSQDPLASSLDEQYF.

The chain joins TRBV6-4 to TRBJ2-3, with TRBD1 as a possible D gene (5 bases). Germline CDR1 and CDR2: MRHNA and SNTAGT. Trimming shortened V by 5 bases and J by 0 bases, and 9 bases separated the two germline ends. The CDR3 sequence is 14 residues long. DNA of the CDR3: TGTGCCAGCAGTCAGGCAGGGAGCACAGATACGCAGTATTTT. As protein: CASSQAGSTDTQYF.

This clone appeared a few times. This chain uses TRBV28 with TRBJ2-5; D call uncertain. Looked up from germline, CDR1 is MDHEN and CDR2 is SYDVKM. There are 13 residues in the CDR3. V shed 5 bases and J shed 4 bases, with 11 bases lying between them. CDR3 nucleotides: TGTGCCAGCAGTCGGCCTCCGGGAGAGACCCAGTACTTC. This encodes CASSRPPGETQYF.

The CDR3 DNA reads TGTGCCAGCAGTCTCCTCCCAGGGGTAGCGGGAGTGTACGAGCAGTACTTC. Translated: CASSLLPGVAGVYEQYF. J is TRBJ2-7 and V is TRBV27, with 9 nucleotides matching TRBD2. CDR1 MNHEY and CDR2 SMNVEV come from the germline V gene (reference sequence). Trimming removed 5 bases from V and 4 bases from J; junction bases left unmatched: 15. The CDR3 spans 17 residues.

The CDR3 bases are TGTGCCAGCAGTTTGTCCGACTATGGCTACACCTTC. This sequence encodes CASSLSDYGYTF. V is TRBV28 and J is TRBJ1-2; D not certain. Trimming took off 3 bases at V and 3 bases at J, with 5 bases between the two ends. Germline V CDR1 and CDR2: MDHEN, SYDVKM. There are 12 residues in the CDR3.

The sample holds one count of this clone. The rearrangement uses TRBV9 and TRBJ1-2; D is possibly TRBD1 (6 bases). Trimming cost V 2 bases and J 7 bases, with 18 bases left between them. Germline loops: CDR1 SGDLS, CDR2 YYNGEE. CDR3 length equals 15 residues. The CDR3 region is CASSVRGRGDGGYTF. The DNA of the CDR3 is TGTGCCAGCAGCGTTCGGGGCAGGGGAGACGGTGGCTACACCTTC.

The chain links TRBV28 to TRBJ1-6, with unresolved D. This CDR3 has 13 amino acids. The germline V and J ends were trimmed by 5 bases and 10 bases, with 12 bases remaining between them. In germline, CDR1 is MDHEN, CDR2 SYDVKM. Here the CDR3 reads CASSENRQSPLHF. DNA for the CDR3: TGTGCCAGCAGTGAGAACAGACAATCACCCCTCCACTTT.

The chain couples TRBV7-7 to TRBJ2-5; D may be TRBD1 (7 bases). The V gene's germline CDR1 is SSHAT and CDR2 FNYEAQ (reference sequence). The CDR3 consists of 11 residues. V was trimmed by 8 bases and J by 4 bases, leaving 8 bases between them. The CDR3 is CASQGGETQYF. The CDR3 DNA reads TGTGCCAGCCAGGGGGGAGAGACCCAGTACTTC.

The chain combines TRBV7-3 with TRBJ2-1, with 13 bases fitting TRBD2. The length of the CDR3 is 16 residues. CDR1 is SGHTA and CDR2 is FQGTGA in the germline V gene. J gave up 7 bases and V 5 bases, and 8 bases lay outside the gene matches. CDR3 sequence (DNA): TGTGCCAGCAGCCCGCGGACTAGCGGGAGCAGGAATGAGCAGTTCTTC. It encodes CASSPRTSGSRNEQFF.

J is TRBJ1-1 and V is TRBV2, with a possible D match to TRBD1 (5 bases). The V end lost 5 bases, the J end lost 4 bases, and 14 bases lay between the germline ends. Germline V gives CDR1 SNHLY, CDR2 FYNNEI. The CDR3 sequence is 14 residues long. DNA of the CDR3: TGTGCCAGCAGTCTCGGGGGGGTTGGCACTGAAGCTTTCTTT. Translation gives CASSLGGVGTEAFF.

Here the CDR3 DNA reads TGTGCCAGCAGTGCTACTTATCTTGAGGACAGGGGGCGCCTACATGGCTACACCTTC. Encoded protein: CASSATYLEDRGRLHGYTF. V is TRBV28 and J is TRBJ1-2; 11 nucleotides match TRBD1. V lost 5 bases, J lost 6 bases, and 20 bases stayed unmatched. The CDR3 extends over 19 amino acids. Germline CDR1 and CDR2: MDHEN and SYDVKM.

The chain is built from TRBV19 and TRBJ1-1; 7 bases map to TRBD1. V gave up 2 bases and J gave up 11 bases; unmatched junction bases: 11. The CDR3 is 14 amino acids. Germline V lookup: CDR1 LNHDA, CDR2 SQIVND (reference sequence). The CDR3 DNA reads TGTGCCAGTAGTATAAAGGGGGCCATAAGTTCCGCTTTCTTT. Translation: CASSIKGAISSAFF.

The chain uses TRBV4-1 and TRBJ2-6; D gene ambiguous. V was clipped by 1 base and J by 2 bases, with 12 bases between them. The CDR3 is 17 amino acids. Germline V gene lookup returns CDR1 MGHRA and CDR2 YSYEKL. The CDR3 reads CASSQGSFRAGANVLTF. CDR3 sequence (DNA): TGCGCCAGCAGCCAAGGGAGCTTCCGAGCTGGGGCCAACGTCCTGACTTTC.

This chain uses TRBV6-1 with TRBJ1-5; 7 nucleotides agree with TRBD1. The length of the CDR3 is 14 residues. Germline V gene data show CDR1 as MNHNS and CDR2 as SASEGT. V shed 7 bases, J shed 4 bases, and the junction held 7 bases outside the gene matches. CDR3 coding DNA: TGTGCCAGCACTAGAAGGACAGGAAATCAGCCCCAGCATTTT. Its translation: CASTRRTGNQPQHF.

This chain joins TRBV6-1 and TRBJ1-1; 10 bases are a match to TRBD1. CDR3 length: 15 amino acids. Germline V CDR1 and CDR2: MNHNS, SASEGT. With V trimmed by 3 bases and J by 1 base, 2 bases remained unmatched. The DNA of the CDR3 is TGTGCCAGCAGTGATCGACAGGGGGCGAACACTGAAGCTTTCTTT. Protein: CASSDRQGANTEAFF.

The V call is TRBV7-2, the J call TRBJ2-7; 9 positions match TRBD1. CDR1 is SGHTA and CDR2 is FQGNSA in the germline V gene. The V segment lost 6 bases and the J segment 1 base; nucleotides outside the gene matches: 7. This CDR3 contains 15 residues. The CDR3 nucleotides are TGTGCCAGCAGGTCGAAAGGGACAGGGTCCTACGAGCAGTACTTC. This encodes CASRSKGTGSYEQYF.

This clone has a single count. CDR3 region: CASSGTSSYEQYF. For the CDR3, the DNA is TGTGCCAGCAGTGGGACTAGCTCCTACGAGCAGTACTTC. This chain links TRBV28 with TRBJ2-7; TRBD2 agrees at 8 bases. The CDR3 sequence is 13 residues long. From germline, CDR1 is MDHEN and CDR2 SYDVKM. V lost 5 bases and J lost 0; bases outside the gene matches: 0.